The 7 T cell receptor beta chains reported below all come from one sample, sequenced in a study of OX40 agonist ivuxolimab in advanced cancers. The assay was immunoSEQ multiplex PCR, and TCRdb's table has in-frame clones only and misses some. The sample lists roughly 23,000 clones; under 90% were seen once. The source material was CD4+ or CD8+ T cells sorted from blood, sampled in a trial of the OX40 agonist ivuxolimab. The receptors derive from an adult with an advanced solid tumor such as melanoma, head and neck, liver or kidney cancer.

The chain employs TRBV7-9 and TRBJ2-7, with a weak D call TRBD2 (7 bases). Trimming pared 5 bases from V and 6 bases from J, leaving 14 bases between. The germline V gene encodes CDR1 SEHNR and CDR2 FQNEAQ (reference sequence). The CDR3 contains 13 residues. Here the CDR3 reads CASSDRGAGEQYF. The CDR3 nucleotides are TGTGCCAGCAGCGACCGGGGGGCTGGCGAGCAGTACTTC.

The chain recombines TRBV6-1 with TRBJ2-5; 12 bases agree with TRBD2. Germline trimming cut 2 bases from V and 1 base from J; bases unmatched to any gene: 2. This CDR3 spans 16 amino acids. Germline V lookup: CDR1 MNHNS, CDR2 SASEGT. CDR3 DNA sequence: TGTGCCAGCAGTGAACTAGCGGGGGGGCCCCAAGAGACCCAGTACTTC. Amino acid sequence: CASSELAGGPQETQYF.

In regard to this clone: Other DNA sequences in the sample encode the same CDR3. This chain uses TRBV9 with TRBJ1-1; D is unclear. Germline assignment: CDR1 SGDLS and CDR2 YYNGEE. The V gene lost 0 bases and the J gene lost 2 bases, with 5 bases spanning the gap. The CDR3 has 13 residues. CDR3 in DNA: TGTGCCAGCAGCGTAGCGGGAAACACTGAAGCTTTCTTT. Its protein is CASSVAGNTEAFF. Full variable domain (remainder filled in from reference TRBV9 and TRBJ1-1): DSGVTQTPKHLITATGQRVTLRCSPRSGDLSVYWYQQSLDQGLQFLIQYYNGEERAKGNILERFSAQQFPDLHSELNLSSLELGDSALYFCASSVAGNTEAFFGQGTRLTVV.

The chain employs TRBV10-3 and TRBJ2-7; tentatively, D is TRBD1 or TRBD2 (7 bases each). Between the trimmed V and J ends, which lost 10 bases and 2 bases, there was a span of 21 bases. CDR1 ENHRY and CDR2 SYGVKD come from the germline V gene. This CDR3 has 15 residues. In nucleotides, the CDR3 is TGTGCCACCATAGGCAGGGAGGGGGCCCCCTACGAGCAGTACTTC. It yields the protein CATIGREGAPYEQYF.

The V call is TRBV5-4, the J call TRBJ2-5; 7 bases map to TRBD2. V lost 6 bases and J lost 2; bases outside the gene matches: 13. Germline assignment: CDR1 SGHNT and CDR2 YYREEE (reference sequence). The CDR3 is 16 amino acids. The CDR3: CASTPTGAGPQETQYF. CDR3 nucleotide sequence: TGTGCCAGCACTCCAACTGGAGCGGGGCCGCAAGAGACCCAGTACTTC.

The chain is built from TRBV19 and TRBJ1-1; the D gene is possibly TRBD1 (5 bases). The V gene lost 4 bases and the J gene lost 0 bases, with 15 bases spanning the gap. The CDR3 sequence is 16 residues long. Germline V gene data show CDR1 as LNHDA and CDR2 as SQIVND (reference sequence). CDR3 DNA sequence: TGTGCCAGTAGTACGCGTATCAGGGAACTGAACACTGAAGCTTTCTTT. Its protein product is CASSTRIRELNTEAFF.

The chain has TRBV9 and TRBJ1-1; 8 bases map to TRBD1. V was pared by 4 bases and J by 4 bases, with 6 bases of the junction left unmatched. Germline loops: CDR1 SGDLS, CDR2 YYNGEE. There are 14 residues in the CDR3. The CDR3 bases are TGTGCCAGCAGCATCACCGGGACAGGCACTGAAGCTTTCTTT. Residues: CASSITGTGTEAFF.